These T cell receptor beta chains were read from a single sample in a study of blood T cell repertoires in COVID-19. Sequencing was performed with immunoSEQ multiplex PCR; in TCRdb, only in-frame clones are kept and a portion is missing. The sample holds 360,000 or so clones, less than 90% seen once. Sequenced input: PBMCs or T cells enriched from blood (not recorded which). The receptors stem from a woman aged 25 to 39 who had recovered from COVID-19. CDR3s include the opening cysteine and the closing phenylalanine or tryptophan. The order of the fields is J gene, CDR3 length, D gene, clone size, V gene, CDR3 protein, CDR3 DNA. A D gene is named only where the DNA matches it firmly. Only some rows state a clone size, as once, few, many or a class for expanded clones.

TRBJ1-5,14,.,.,TRBV6-5,CASLPGKLNQPQHF,TGTGCCAGCCTCCCCGGGAAACTAAATCAGCCCCAGCATTTT
TRBJ2-7,15,.,.,TRBV5-1,CASSLEASVGYEQYF,TGCGCCAGCAGCTTGGAAGCATCGGTCGGCTACGAGCAGTACTTC
TRBJ1-5,13,.,.,TRBV12-3/TRBV12-4,CASSKTPGGPQHF,TGTGCCAGCAGCAAAACCCCCGGGGGACCCCAGCATTTT
TRBJ1-1,14,TRBD1,.,TRBV4-1,CASSQFDRGEEAFF,TGCGCCAGCAGCCAGTTCGACAGGGGGGAGGAGGCTTTCTTT
TRBJ2-1,17,.,.,TRBV19,CASSTTLKRSSYNEQFF,TGTGCCAGTAGTACCACTTTGAAGCGCAGCTCCTACAATGAGCAGTTCTTC
TRBJ1-4,14,TRBD1,.,TRBV6-5,CASRQGSTNEKLFF,TGTGCCAGCAGACAGGGGAGTACTAATGAAAAACTGTTTTTT
TRBJ1-6,14,.,.,TRBV27,CASSFRQVNSPLHF,TGTGCCAGCAGTTTTCGGCAGGTTAATTCACCCCTCCACTTT
TRBJ2-7,13,TRBD2,once,TRBV11-3,CASSLIAGYEQYF,TGTGCCAGCAGCTTAATAGCGGGATACGAGCAGTACTTC
TRBJ1-1,14,TRBD1,.,TRBV12-5,CASGSGTGRFEAFF,TGTGCTAGTGGTTCGGGGACAGGAAGATTTGAAGCTTTCTTT
TRBJ2-7,13,TRBD2,.,TRBV5-1,CASSLGLAFEQYF,TGCGCCAGCAGCCTCGGACTAGCGTTCGAGCAGTACTTC
TRBJ2-4,12,.,.,TRBV2,CASSTDKNIQYF,TGTGCCAGCAGTACAGACAAAAACATTCAGTACTTC
TRBJ1-1,13,.,.,TRBV7-9,CASIPNRATEAFF,TGTGCCAGCATCCCAAACAGGGCCACTGAAGCTTTCTTT
TRBJ2-7,14,TRBD1,.,TRBV10-1,CASSEGQGAYEQYF,TGCGCCAGCAGTGAGGGACAGGGGGCCTACGAGCAGTACTTC
TRBJ2-1,14,TRBD1,.,TRBV7-8,CASSPGQGYNEQFF,TGTGCCAGCAGCCCGGGACAGGGCTACAATGAGCAGTTCTTC